A single count supports the clone carrying this T cell receptor beta chain. The sample originates from a study of OX40 agonist ivuxolimab in advanced cancers. The CDR3 totals 15 residues. Trimming removed 4 bases from V and 1 base from J; junction bases left unmatched: 4. CDR1 SGHTA and CDR2 FQGTGA come from the germline V gene. Repertoires were generated with immunoSEQ multiplex PCR, while TCRdb's copy carries only in-frame clones and drops some. The sample lists tens of thousands of clones; roughly nine tenths were seen once. The gene calls are TRBV7-3 and TRBJ2-1; 7 bases map to TRBD2. The sequenced sample was CD4+ or CD8+ T cells sorted from blood, obtained in a trial of the OX40 agonist ivuxolimab. The sequence came from an adult with an advanced solid tumor such as melanoma, head and neck, liver or kidney cancer. The CDR3 DNA follows: TGTGCCAGCAGCTATGGGACTACTTCCTACAATGAGCAGTTCTTC. Its translation: CASSYGTTSYNEQFF.